The 21 T cell receptor beta chains below all came from one sample that was sequenced in a study of cytomegalovirus exposure and HLA in healthy donors. The PCR had 60 Vbeta and 13 Jbeta primers. Using immunoSEQ multiplex PCR, the repertoire was profiled, and TCRdb retains in-frame clones only, with some absent. The sample records about 240,000 clones, approximately 84% being singletons. What was sequenced was PBMCs. These receptors all come from a girl under 10 years old in good health and CMV-seronegative.

The chain couples TRBV19 to TRBJ2-3; D is uncertain. V gave up 6 bases and J gave up 1 base, with 14 bases separating them. Germline loops: CDR1 LNHDA, CDR2 SQIVND (reference sequence). This CDR3 comprises 15 residues. The CDR3 region has the DNA TGTGCCAGTAGGACCGCAGGTTACGGCACAGATACGCAGTATTTT. It translates to CASRTAGYGTDTQYF.

A remark on this clone: Other DNA variants within this sample encode the same CDR3. The rearrangement links TRBV13 to TRBJ2-7; tentatively, D is TRBD2 (5 bases). Germline CDR1 and CDR2: PRHDT and FYEKMQ (reference sequence). CDR3 length: 14 residues. V was cut by 0 bases and J by 3 bases, with 9 bases left in between. The CDR3 coding sequence is TGTGCCAGCAGCTTAGGAACTAGTGGCTACGAGCAGTACTTC. Encoded protein: CASSLGTSGYEQYF.

As to this clone: Other nucleotide sequences in the sample specify the same CDR3. This CDR3 reads CASSLAVNTEAFF. In DNA form, the CDR3 reads TGCGCCAGCAGCTTGGCGGTGAACACTGAAGCTTTCTTT. The gene calls are TRBV5-1 and TRBJ1-1; D gene uncertain. Per germline, CDR1 SGHRS and CDR2 YFSETQ. V was cut by 0 bases and J by 0 bases, with 3 bases left in between. CDR3 length equals 13 residues.

This clone is a singleton in its sample. This chain links TRBV7-9 with TRBJ2-5; 11 nucleotides align to TRBD2. Germline trimming cut 6 bases from V and 2 bases from J; bases unmatched to any gene: 2. In germline, CDR1 is SEHNR, CDR2 FQNEAQ (reference sequence). The CDR3 is 14 amino acids. CDR3 bases: TGTGCCAGCAGGACTAGCGGGGAGCAAGAGACCCAGTACTTC. It is translated as CASRTSGEQETQYF.

The chain joins TRBV4-1 to TRBJ1-2; 9 bases are shared with TRBD1. Germline V CDR1 and CDR2: MGHRA, YSYEKL. This CDR3 spans 15 amino acids. The trim removed 0 bases at V and 5 bases at J, leaving 4 bases unmatched. The CDR3 sequence: CASSQDPGQGYGYTF. The CDR3 DNA reads TGCGCCAGCAGCCAAGATCCGGGACAGGGTTATGGCTACACCTTC.

This sequence joins TRBV5-1 and TRBJ1-2, with 7 positions matching TRBD1. The length of the CDR3 is 15 residues. V trimming: 5 bases; J trimming: 5 bases; junction bases outside the gene matches: 12. Germline CDR1 is SGHRS and CDR2 is YFSETQ. CDR3 region: CASSFRDRDPYGYTF. In nucleotides, the CDR3 is TGCGCCAGCAGTTTCCGGGACAGAGATCCTTATGGCTACACCTTC.

The V and J genes are TRBV2 and TRBJ1-4; D perhaps matches TRBD1 (6 bases). V was trimmed by 8 bases and J by 4 bases, leaving 11 bases between them. The length of the CDR3 is 13 residues. Germline V gives CDR1 SNHLY, CDR2 FYNNEI. CDR3 region: CASGRDINEKLFF. Here the CDR3 DNA reads TGTGCCAGCGGAAGGGACATTAATGAAAAACTGTTTTTT.

The rearrangement uses TRBV27 and TRBJ1-4; the D is unclear. The CDR3 is 17 amino acids. Germline CDR1 reads MNHEY; CDR2 reads SMNVEV (reference sequence). The V gene lost 3 bases and the J gene lost 8 bases, with 22 bases spanning the gap. The CDR3 here is CASSFAYRAGFLEKLFF. The CDR3 bases are TGTGCCAGCAGTTTTGCGTATCGTGCGGGGTTCTTGGAAAAACTGTTTTTT.

This chain's CDR3 is CASSPRPGHRYISNQPQHF. In DNA form, the CDR3 reads TGTGCCAGCAGCCCCCGCCCGGGACATCGATATATAAGCAATCAGCCCCAGCATTTT. The V gene is TRBV9, the J gene TRBJ1-5, with a weak D call TRBD1 (6 bases). Germline V CDR1 and CDR2: SGDLS, YYNGEE. This CDR3 contains 19 residues. V dropped 4 bases and J dropped 1 base, with 24 bases sitting between them.

V gene TRBV6-1 combines with J gene TRBJ2-7; the match to TRBD2 covers 14 bases. The V gene end was trimmed by 2 bases and the J gene end by 4 bases; junction bases not matched to a gene: 10. Germline-derived CDR1 and CDR2 are MNHNS and SASEGT. The CDR3 runs to 18 residues. The CDR3 nucleotides are TGTGCCAGCAGTGAACGTGGACTAGCGGGGGGTCCCACATACGAGCAGTACTTC. This encodes CASSERGLAGGPTYEQYF.

V usage is TRBV2 and J usage is TRBJ1-3, with TRBD1 identical over 9 bases. Losses at the gene ends were 7 bases for V and 2 bases for J; bases not matched to a gene: 9. The CDR3 covers 16 residues. Germline V gene lookup returns CDR1 SNHLY and CDR2 FYNNEI. The CDR3 bases are TGTGCCAGCACCCATCGGACAGGGGACCCTGGAAACACCATATATTTT. It is translated as CASTHRTGDPGNTIYF.

The rearrangement links TRBV19 to TRBJ1-2, with TRBD1 as a possible D gene (5 bases). Germline V gene lookup returns CDR1 LNHDA and CDR2 SQIVND (reference sequence). This CDR3 spans 12 amino acids. Trimming took off 7 bases at V and 4 bases at J, with 10 bases between the two ends. CDR3 amino acids: CASTGHPYGYTF. The CDR3 DNA reads as TGTGCCAGTACCGGACATCCCTATGGCTACACCTTC.

This clone was found a few times. This chain connects TRBV10-3 to TRBJ2-7; no reliable D call. CDR1 and CDR2 (germline): ENHRY, SYGVKD. The CDR3 loop spans 14 amino acids. V lost 4 bases to trimming and J lost 0 bases, with 10 bases between them. In DNA, the CDR3 is TGTGCCATCAGTGGAGTTCACAGCTCCTACGAGCAGTACTTC. Translated, it gives CAISGVHSSYEQYF.

The chain has TRBV4-1 and TRBJ2-5; D is perhaps TRBD1 (6 bases). TRBJ2-7 matches the DNA end more closely, so the J call is doubtful. Germline loops: CDR1 MGHRA, CDR2 YSYEKL. The CDR3 sequence is 15 residues long. As DNA, the CDR3 is TGCGCCAGCAGCCAACCCCAGGGGCTCCGCGACGAGCAGTACTTC. Translation gives CASSQPQGLRDEQYF.

V and J are TRBV4-1 and TRBJ1-1, with TRBD1 identical over 9 bases. Unmatched junction bases numbered 6, after V lost 1 base and J lost 0 bases. CDR1 is MGHRA, CDR2 YSYEKL, per germline. The CDR3 consists of 17 residues. CDR3 sequence (DNA): TGCGCCAGCAGCCAAGCGGACAGGGGTTGGATGAACACTGAAGCTTTCTTT. It encodes CASSQADRGWMNTEAFF.

The J gene is TRBJ1-4, the V gene TRBV1; the table assigns TRBD1, which was not confirmed against the DNA. TRBV1 is a documented pseudogene. The CDR3 spans 15 residues. The CDR3 DNA reads TGCACCAGCAGCCTAAGGGGGCATAGGGGGGAAAAACTGTTTTTT. Amino acid sequence: CTSSLRGHRGEKLFF.

V is TRBV6-5 and J is TRBJ1-1, with 10 bases identical to TRBD1. The CDR3 length is 14 residues. The germline V gene has CDR1 MNHEY and CDR2 SVGAGI. V shed 6 bases and J 4 bases; nucleotides not matched to a gene: 5. The CDR3 DNA is TGTGCCAGCAGCCCCGACAGGGGGCCCACTGAAGCTTTCTTT. Its translation: CASSPDRGPTEAFF.

The rearrangement uses TRBV5-4 and TRBJ1-1; D is uncertain. This CDR3 spans 13 amino acids. V lost 4 bases, J lost 1 base, and 8 bases lay in between. Germline V gene lookup returns CDR1 SGHNT and CDR2 YYREEE (reference sequence). The CDR3: CASSPTGNTEAFF. In DNA form, the CDR3 reads TGTGCCAGCAGCCCGACGGGGAACACTGAAGCTTTCTTT. Filled out from reference TRBV5-4 and TRBJ1-1, the complete variable domain reads ETGVTQSPTHLIKTRGQQVTLRCSSQSGHNTVSWYQQALGQGPQFIFQYYREEENGRGNFPPRFSGLQFPNYSSELNVNALELDDSALYLCASSPTGNTEAFFGQGTRLTVV.

The genes are TRBV5-8 and TRBJ1-2; a weak D match, TRBD1 (5 bases). Per the germline V gene, CDR1 is SGHTS and CDR2 is YDEGEE. V was clipped by 2 bases and J by 8 bases, with 13 bases between them. The CDR3 is 13 amino acids. CDR3 coding DNA: TGTGCCAGCAGCTTATCAGGGCGTTGGGGCTACACCTTC. Its protein product is CASSLSGRWGYTF.

This chain uses TRBV27 with TRBJ2-7, with 7 bases that match TRBD2. V lost 7 bases, J lost 2 bases, and 2 bases stayed unmatched. The CDR3 is made up of 12 amino acids. Germline V gene data show CDR1 as MNHEY and CDR2 as SMNVEV (reference sequence). CDR3 loop: CASMGTTYEQYF. The CDR3 coding sequence is TGTGCCAGCATGGGGACTACCTACGAGCAGTACTTC.

This sequence joins TRBV10-3 and TRBJ2-4; 8 positions agree with TRBD2. With 3 bases clipped from V and 5 bases from J, the junction kept 21 bases outside the gene matches. The CDR3 spans 20 residues. Germline lookup yields CDR1 ENHRY and CDR2 SYGVKD. DNA of the CDR3: TGTGCCATCAGTGACACGGACCTAGCGGGCCTCTTCCGGGGGGAAAACATTCAGTACTTC. Amino acid sequence: CAISDTDLAGLFRGENIQYF.